The rows below give T cell receptor beta chains drawn from one sample of a study of T cells after yellow fever vaccination. MiXCR, applied by TCRdb to the 5' RACE reads, yields one record per CDR3 protein. The sample gives under 600,000 distinct CDR3 sequences, less than 25% of which show up once; less than 20% is in the top ten. The material sequenced was PBMCs, taken approximately 22 days after the first yellow fever vaccination. The receptors were gathered from a man aged 18 to 29 who received the YFV17D yellow fever vaccine. CDR3s include the opening cysteine and the closing phenylalanine or tryptophan. Fields, in order: clone size, J gene, D gene, V gene, CDR3 protein, CDR3 DNA. D genes are given only for firm matches. Clone size is not always given. Where it is, it says once, few, many or a class for expanded clones.

abundance: few; j_gene: TRBJ2-2; d_gene: .; v_gene: TRBV5-1; CDR3aa: CASSLSVGQNTGELFF; CDR3nt: TGCGCCAGCAGCTTGAGTGTCGGGCAGAACACCGGGGAGCTGTTTTTT
abundance: once; j_gene: TRBJ1-1; d_gene: TRBD1; v_gene: TRBV28; CDR3aa: CASSLLGGQGNTEAFF; CDR3nt: TGTGCCAGCAGCCTCCTCGGGGGACAGGGAAACACTGAAGCTTTCTTT
abundance: few; j_gene: TRBJ1-1; d_gene: TRBD1; v_gene: TRBV6-2/TRBV6-3; CDR3aa: CASSTPTGTRAEAFF; CDR3nt: TGTGCCAGCAGTACCCCGACAGGGACGAGGGCTGAAGCTTTCTTT
abundance: many; j_gene: TRBJ2-7; d_gene: TRBD2; v_gene: TRBV20-1; CDR3aa: CSARDVLAGMSYEQYF; CDR3nt: TGCAGTGCTAGAGATGTACTAGCGGGGATGTCCTACGAGCAGTACTTC
abundance: few; j_gene: TRBJ1-6; d_gene: .; v_gene: TRBV18; CDR3aa: CASSPDLSPLHF; CDR3nt: TGTGCCAGCTCACCGGACCTATCACCCCTCCACTTT
abundance: .; j_gene: TRBJ1-1; d_gene: .; v_gene: TRBV20-1; CDR3aa: CSAGRTGNTEAFF; CDR3nt: TGCAGTGCTGGAAGAACAGGGAACACTGAAGCTTTCTTT
abundance: few; j_gene: TRBJ1-2; d_gene: .; v_gene: TRBV6-5; CDR3aa: CASSYDLSGPGGYTF; CDR3nt: TGTGCCAGCAGTTACGATTTGTCCGGCCCGGGAGGCTACACCTTC
abundance: .; j_gene: TRBJ1-2; d_gene: .; v_gene: TRBV29-1; CDR3aa: CSVAGDKTIYGYTF; CDR3nt: TGCAGCGTTGCGGGGGACAAGACGATCTATGGCTACACCTTC
abundance: .; j_gene: TRBJ2-7; d_gene: .; v_gene: TRBV5-3; CDR3aa: CAIGPGLLCEQYF; CDR3nt: TGTGCCATCGGCCCGGGGCTCCTCTGCGAGCAGTACTTC
abundance: .; j_gene: TRBJ1-4; d_gene: .; v_gene: TRBV7-9; CDR3aa: CASSSLLGTNEKLFF; CDR3nt: TGTGCCAGCAGCTCCCTTCTCGGCACTAATGAAAAACTGTTTTTT
abundance: few; j_gene: TRBJ2-2; d_gene: .; v_gene: TRBV3-1; CDR3aa: CASSQILDYNTGELFF; CDR3nt: TGTGCCAGCAGCCAAATCCTGGACTATAACACCGGGGAGCTGTTTTTT
abundance: .; j_gene: TRBJ1-5; d_gene: .; v_gene: TRBV6-1; CDR3aa: CASSPPFYSNQPQHF; CDR3nt: TGTGCCAGCAGTCCTCCCTTCTATAGCAATCAGCCCCAGCATTTT
abundance: .; j_gene: TRBJ1-6; d_gene: TRBD1; v_gene: TRBV14; CDR3aa: CASQGWSGGNSPLHF; CDR3nt: TGTGCCTCCCAGGGGTGGTCAGGGGGGAATTCACCCCTCCACTTT
abundance: .; j_gene: TRBJ2-7; d_gene: .; v_gene: TRBV2; CDR3aa: CASDTSYEQYF; CDR3nt: TGTGCCAGCGATACGTCCTACGAGCAGTACTTC
abundance: few; j_gene: TRBJ1-1; d_gene: .; v_gene: TRBV18; CDR3aa: CASSPPIQGPNTEAFF; CDR3nt: TGTGCCAGCTCACCACCGATACAGGGCCCGAACACTGAAGCTTTCTTT
abundance: few; j_gene: TRBJ2-5; d_gene: .; v_gene: TRBV6-1; CDR3aa: CAVGGQLQETQYF; CDR3nt: TGTGCCGTTGGCGGACAGCTTCAAGAAACCCAGTACTTC
abundance: .; j_gene: TRBJ2-3; d_gene: .; v_gene: TRBV12-5; CDR3aa: CASVGSLSTDTQYF; CDR3nt: TGTGCTAGTGTCGGGAGCCTTAGCACAGATACGCAGTATTTT
abundance: few; j_gene: TRBJ2-3; d_gene: .; v_gene: TRBV6-5; CDR3aa: CASSFGPGGTDTQYF; CDR3nt: TGTGCCAGCAGTTTTGGGCCAGGGGGCACAGATACGCAGTATTTT
abundance: few; j_gene: TRBJ2-7; d_gene: TRBD2; v_gene: TRBV20-1; CDR3aa: CSATDSGSKREQYF; CDR3nt: TGCAGTGCCACGGATAGCGGGAGTAAACGCGAGCAGTACTTC
abundance: .; j_gene: TRBJ2-1; d_gene: TRBD2; v_gene: TRBV7-9; CDR3aa: CASSATLAGGFDNEQFF; CDR3nt: TGTGCCAGCAGCGCGACACTAGCGGGGGGGTTTGACAATGAGCAGTTCTTC
abundance: .; j_gene: TRBJ2-2; d_gene: .; v_gene: TRBV29-1; CDR3aa: CSVERGATNTGELFF; CDR3nt: TGCAGCGTTGAACGGGGGGCGACGAACACCGGGGAGCTGTTTTTT
abundance: .; j_gene: TRBJ2-5; d_gene: .; v_gene: TRBV20-1; CDR3aa: CSASQASSLRETRYF; CDR3nt: TGCAGTGCTAGCCAAGCTAGTAGTCTCCGGGAGACCCGGTACTTC
abundance: .; j_gene: TRBJ1-5; d_gene: .; v_gene: TRBV6-1; CDR3aa: CASRRGGQYGTQHF; CDR3nt: TGTGCCAGCAGGCGTGGGGGCCAGTATGGGACCCAGCATTTT
abundance: .; j_gene: TRBJ2-1; d_gene: TRBD2; v_gene: TRBV5-1; CDR3aa: CASSSLAGDNEQFF; CDR3nt: TGCGCCAGCAGCTCCCTGGCGGGAGACAATGAGCAGTTCTTC
abundance: few; j_gene: TRBJ2-2; d_gene: TRBD1; v_gene: TRBV6-5; CDR3aa: CASSYNQGAAGELFF; CDR3nt: TGTGCCAGCAGTTACAACCAGGGGGCAGCCGGGGAGCTGTTTTTT
abundance: .; j_gene: TRBJ1-5; d_gene: .; v_gene: TRBV7-2; CDR3aa: CASSLDHSQPQHF; CDR3nt: TGTGCCAGCAGCTTGGATCATAGTCAGCCCCAGCATTTT
abundance: .; j_gene: TRBJ2-1; d_gene: .; v_gene: TRBV5-1; CDR3aa: CASSLTVPRGNEQFF; CDR3nt: TGCGCCAGCAGCTTGACAGTTCCCCGGGGGAATGAGCAGTTCTTC
abundance: few; j_gene: TRBJ1-5; d_gene: TRBD1; v_gene: TRBV12-3/TRBV12-4; CDR3aa: CASSAQGAGNQPQHF; CDR3nt: TGTGCCAGCAGTGCACAGGGGGCGGGCAATCAGCCCCAGCATTTT
abundance: few; j_gene: TRBJ2-3; d_gene: .; v_gene: TRBV28; CDR3aa: CASGWGDTQYF; CDR3nt: TGTGCCAGTGGTTGGGGCGATACGCAGTATTTT